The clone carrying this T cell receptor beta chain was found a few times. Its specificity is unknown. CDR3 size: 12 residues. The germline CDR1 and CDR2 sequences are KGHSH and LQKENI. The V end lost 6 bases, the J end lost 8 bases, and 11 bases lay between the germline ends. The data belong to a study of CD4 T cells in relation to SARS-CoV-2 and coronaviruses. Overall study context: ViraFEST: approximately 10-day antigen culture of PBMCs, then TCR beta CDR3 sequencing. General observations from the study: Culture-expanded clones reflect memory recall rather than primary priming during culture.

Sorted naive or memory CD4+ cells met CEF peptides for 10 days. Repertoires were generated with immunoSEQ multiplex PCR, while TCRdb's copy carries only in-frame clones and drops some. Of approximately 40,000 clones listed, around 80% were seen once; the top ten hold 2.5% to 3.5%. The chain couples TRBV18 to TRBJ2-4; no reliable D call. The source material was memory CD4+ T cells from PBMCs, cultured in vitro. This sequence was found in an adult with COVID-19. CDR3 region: CASSAPTYIQYF. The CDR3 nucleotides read TGTGCCAGCTCGGCTCCGACGTACATTCAGTACTTC.